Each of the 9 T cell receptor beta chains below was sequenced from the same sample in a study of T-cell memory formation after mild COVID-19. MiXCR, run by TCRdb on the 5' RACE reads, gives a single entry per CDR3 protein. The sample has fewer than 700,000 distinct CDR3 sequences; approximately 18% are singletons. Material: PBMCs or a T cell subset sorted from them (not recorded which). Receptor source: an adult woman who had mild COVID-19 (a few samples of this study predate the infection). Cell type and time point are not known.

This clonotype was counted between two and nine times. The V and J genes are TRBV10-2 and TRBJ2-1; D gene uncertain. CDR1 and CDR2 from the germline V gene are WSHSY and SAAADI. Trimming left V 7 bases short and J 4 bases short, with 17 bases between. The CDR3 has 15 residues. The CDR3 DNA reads TGCGCCAGCATGCCGGCCTCAGACCTATACAATGAGCAGTTCTTC. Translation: CASMPASDLYNEQFF.

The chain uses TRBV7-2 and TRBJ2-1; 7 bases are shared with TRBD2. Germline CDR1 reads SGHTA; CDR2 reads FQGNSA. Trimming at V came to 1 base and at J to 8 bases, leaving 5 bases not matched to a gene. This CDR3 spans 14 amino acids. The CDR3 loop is CASSLGGTNYEQFF. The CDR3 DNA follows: TGTGCCAGCAGCTTAGGGGGGACTAATTATGAGCAGTTCTTC.

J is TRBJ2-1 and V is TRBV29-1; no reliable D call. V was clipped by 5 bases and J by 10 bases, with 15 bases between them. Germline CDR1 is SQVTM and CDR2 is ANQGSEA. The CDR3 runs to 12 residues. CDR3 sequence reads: CSVLLSGGEQFF. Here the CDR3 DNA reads TGCAGCGTTCTCCTGTCTGGCGGCGAGCAGTTCTTC.

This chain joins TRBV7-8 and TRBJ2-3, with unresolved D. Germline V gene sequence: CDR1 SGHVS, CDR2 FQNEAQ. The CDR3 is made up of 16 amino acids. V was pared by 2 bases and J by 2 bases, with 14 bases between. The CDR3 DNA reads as TGTGCCAGCAGCTTAATGGCCCTCACCTACACAGATACGCAGTATTTT. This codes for CASSLMALTYTDTQYF.

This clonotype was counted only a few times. The DNA of the CDR3 is TGTGCCAGCAACACCGGGACAGGGTACCCTGAAGCTTTCTTT. Translated: CASNTGTGYPEAFF. The chain recombines TRBV6-6 with TRBJ1-1; 9 positions agree with TRBD1. CDR3 length equals 14 residues. Germline values: CDR1 MNHNY, CDR2 SVGAGI (reference sequence). Losses at the gene ends were 7 bases for V and 6 bases for J; bases not matched to a gene: 9.

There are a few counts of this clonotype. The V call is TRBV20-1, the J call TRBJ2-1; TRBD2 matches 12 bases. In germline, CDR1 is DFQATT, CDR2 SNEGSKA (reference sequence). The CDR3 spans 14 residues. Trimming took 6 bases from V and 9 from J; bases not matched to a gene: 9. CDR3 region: CSAELAGGLSEQFF. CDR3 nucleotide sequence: TGCAGTGCAGAACTAGCGGGGGGACTTAGTGAGCAGTTCTTC.

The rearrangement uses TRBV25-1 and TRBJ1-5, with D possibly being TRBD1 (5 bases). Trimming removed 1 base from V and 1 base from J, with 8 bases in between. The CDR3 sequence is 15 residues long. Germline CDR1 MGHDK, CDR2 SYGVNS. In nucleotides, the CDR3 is TGTGCCAGCAGTGAATCGAAGGGGAGCAATCAGCCCCAGCATTTT. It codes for CASSESKGSNQPQHF. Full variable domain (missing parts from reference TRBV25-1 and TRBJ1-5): EADIYQTPRYLVIGTGKKITLECSQTMGHDKMYWYQQDPGMELHLIHYSYGVNSTEKGDLSSESTVSRIRTEHFPLTLESARPSHTSQYLCASSESKGSNQPQHFGDGTRLSIL.

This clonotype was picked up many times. CDR3 DNA sequence: TGTGCCAGCAAAACTAGCGGGAGGGCCGATGAGCAGTTCTTC. As protein: CASKTSGRADEQFF. The rearrangement uses TRBV27 and TRBJ2-1; TRBD2 matches at 13 bases. The CDR3 extends over 14 amino acids. Trimming took 7 bases from V and 8 from J; bases not matched to a gene: 5. Germline V gene data show CDR1 as MNHEY and CDR2 as SMNVEV (reference sequence).

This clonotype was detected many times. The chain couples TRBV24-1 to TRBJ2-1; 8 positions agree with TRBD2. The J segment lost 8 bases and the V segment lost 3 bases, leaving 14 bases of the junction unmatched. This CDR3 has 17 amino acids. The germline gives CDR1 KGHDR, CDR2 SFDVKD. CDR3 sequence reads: CATSDPGTGGSRDEQFF. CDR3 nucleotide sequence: TGTGCCACCAGTGATCCCGGTACGGGGGGGAGCCGCGATGAGCAGTTCTTC.